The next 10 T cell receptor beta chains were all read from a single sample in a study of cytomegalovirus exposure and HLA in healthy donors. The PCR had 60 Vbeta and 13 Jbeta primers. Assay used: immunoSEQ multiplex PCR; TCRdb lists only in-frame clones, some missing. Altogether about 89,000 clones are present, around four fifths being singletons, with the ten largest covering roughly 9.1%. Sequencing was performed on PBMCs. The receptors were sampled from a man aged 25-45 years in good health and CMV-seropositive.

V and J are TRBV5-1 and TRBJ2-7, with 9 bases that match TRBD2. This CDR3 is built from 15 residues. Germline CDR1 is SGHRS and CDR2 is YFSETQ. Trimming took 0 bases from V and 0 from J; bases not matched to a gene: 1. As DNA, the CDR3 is TGCGCCAGCAGCTTGGTAGCGGGGGACTCCTACGAGCAGTACTTC. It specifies CASSLVAGDSYEQYF.

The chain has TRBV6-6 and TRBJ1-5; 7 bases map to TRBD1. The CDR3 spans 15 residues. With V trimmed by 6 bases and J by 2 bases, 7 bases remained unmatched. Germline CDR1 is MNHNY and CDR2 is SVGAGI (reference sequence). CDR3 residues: CASSKPTGGNQPQHF. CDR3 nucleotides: TGTGCCAGCAGCAAACCCACAGGGGGCAATCAGCCCCAGCATTTT.

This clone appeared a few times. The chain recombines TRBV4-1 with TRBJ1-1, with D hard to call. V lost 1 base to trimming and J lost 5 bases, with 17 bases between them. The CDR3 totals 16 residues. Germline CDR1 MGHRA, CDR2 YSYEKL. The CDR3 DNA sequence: TGCGCCAGCAGCCAAGTCATGGGAGTAAGGTGGACTGAAGCTTTCTTT. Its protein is CASSQVMGVRWTEAFF.

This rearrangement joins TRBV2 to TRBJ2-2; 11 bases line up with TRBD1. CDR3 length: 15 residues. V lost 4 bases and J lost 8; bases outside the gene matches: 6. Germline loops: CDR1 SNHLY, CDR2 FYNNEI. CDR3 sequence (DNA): TGTGCCAGCAGTGCAATGGACAGGGGGCGTGGGGAGCTGTTTTTT. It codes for CASSAMDRGRGELFF.

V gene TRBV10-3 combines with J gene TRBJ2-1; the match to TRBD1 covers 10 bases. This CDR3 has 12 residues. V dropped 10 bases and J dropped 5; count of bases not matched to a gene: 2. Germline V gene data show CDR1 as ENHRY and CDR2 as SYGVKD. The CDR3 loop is CATGTGDNEQFF. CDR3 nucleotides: TGTGCCACCGGGACAGGGGACAATGAGCAGTTCTTC.

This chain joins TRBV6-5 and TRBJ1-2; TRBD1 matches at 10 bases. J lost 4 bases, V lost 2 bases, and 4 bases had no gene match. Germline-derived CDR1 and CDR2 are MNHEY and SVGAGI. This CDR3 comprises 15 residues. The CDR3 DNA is TGTGCCAGCAGTTACCCCGGGACAGGGGCCTATGGCTACACCTTC. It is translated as CASSYPGTGAYGYTF.

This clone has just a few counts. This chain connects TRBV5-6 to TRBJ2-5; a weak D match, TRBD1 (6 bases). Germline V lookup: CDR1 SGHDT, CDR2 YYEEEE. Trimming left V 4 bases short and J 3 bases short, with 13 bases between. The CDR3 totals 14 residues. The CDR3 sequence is CASSPERTEETQYF. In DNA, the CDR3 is TGTGCCAGCAGCCCGGAGAGGACAGAAGAGACCCAGTACTTC.

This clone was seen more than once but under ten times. For the CDR3, the DNA is TGTGCCTGGAGTGTACCTGGGACAGGGAGTTACGAGCAGTACTTC. It codes for CAWSVPGTGSYEQYF. The gene calls are TRBV30 and TRBJ2-7; 9 nucleotides agree with TRBD1. Germline CDR1 and CDR2: GTSNPN and SVGIG (reference sequence). J lost 4 bases, V lost 0 bases, and 7 bases had no gene match. The CDR3 is made up of 15 amino acids.

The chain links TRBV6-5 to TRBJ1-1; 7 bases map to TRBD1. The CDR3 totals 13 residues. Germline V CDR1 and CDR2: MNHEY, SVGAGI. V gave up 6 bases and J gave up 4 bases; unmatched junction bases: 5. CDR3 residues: CASRTTGTTEAFF. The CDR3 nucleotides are TGTGCCAGCAGGACGACAGGGACCACTGAAGCTTTCTTT.

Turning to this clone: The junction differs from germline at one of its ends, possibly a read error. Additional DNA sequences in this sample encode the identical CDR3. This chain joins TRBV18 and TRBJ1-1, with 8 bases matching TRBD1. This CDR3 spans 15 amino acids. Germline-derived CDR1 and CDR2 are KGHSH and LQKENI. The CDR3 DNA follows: TGTGCCAGCTCGCCACCGACAGGGGTTAACACTGAAGCTTTCTTT. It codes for CASSPPTGVNTEAFF.